The clone carrying this T cell receptor (beta chain) was recorded a few times. The source of the sample is a study of T cell responses to AZD1222 COVID-19 vaccine. This CDR3 is 16 amino acids long. The V segment lost 3 bases and the J segment 2 bases; nucleotides outside the gene matches: 8. From germline, CDR1 is SGDLS and CDR2 YYNGEE. Data came from immunoSEQ multiplex PCR; TCRdb stores just in-frame clones and leaves some out. Here the sample spans 97,000 or so clones, approximately 90% being singletons. Sequenced here: peripheral blood, sampled 28 days after the second AZD1222 dose. The sequence came from an adult who received the AZD1222 COVID-19 vaccine. The rearrangement joins TRBV9 to TRBJ2-3, with 8 bases fitting TRBD2. CDR3 nucleotide sequence: TGTGCCAGCAGCGCCCTCATAGCGGGACCCACAGATACGCAGTATTTT. This gives the protein CASSALIAGPTDTQYF.